The 4 T cell receptor beta chains given below trace back to one sample, sequenced in a study of T-cell reconstitution after alpha-beta-depleted transplantation in children. The authors prepared the TCRbeta library with unique molecular identifiers. A single record per CDR3 protein comes from TCRdb applying MiXCR to the PCR reads. The sample includes just over 350,000 distinct CDR3 sequences, roughly 13% seen only once; the top ten take around 4.5%. Source: PBMCs, taken from the stem cell graft. Receptors originate from a human donor who donated a stem cell graft to a child with Fanconi anemia.

In this sample, this clonotype turned up a few times. This rearrangement joins TRBV10-2 to TRBJ2-7; 9 bases line up with TRBD1. The CDR3 sequence is 14 residues long. V was pared by 6 bases and J by 4 bases, with 7 bases of the junction left unmatched. Germline assignment: CDR1 WSHSY and CDR2 SAAADI. The CDR3 DNA is TGCGCCAGCAGGTCCGGGACAGGGTGGTACGAGCAGTACTTC. Residues: CASRSGTGWYEQYF.

This clonotype was found many times. The chain recombines TRBV4-2 with TRBJ2-3; 9 bases agree with TRBD1. CDR3 size: 15 residues. Trimming took 4 bases from V and 6 from J; bases not matched to a gene: 8. CDR1 LGHNA and CDR2 YNFKEQ come from the germline V gene. The CDR3 here is CASSLITGGMDTQYF. Here the CDR3 DNA reads TGTGCCAGCAGCCTAATCACAGGGGGCATGGATACGCAGTATTTT.

This chain connects TRBV29-1 to TRBJ2-5; D gene ambiguous. The germline gives CDR1 SQVTM, CDR2 ANQGSEA. The length of the CDR3 is 11 residues. V was cut by 2 bases and J by 7 bases, with 8 bases left in between. DNA of the CDR3: TGCAGCGTTGAACTAGGGATGACCCAGTACTTC. It is translated as CSVELGMTQYF.

This clonotype was counted only a few times. The V call is TRBV27, the J call TRBJ2-7; TRBD2 is a possible D gene (6 bases). CDR1 and CDR2 from the germline V gene are MNHEY and SMNVEV (reference sequence). This CDR3 has 15 residues. V gave up 5 bases and J gave up 5 bases, with 19 bases separating them. CDR3 DNA: TGTGCCAGCAGTACACCCGCTGGGGGGAGACACGAGCAGTACTTC. This sequence encodes CASSTPAGGRHEQYF.